This TCR beta chain was captured by sequencing in a study of cytomegalovirus exposure and HLA in healthy donors. Study as a whole: Roughly 89 million unique TCR sequences came from HLA-typed donors in an early release. General study findings and limits: The likely origin of a cluster of highly shared sequence variants was a sequencing artifact.

The PCR had 60 Vbeta and 13 Jbeta primers. Some clones are missing from TCRdb's copy, which holds only in-frame ones; the method was immunoSEQ multiplex PCR. Among fewer than 200,000 clones listed, around 80% were seen once. The CDR3 runs to 13 residues. Regarding this clone: Its matching antigen is unknown.

The origin of this receptor is a man aged 35 to 55 in good health and CMV-seronegative. V gene TRBV21-1 combines with J gene TRBJ2-7; TRBD1 is taken as the D call from the table, unchecked against the DNA. TRBV21-1 is noted as a pseudogene. What was sequenced was PBMCs. The CDR3 is CASSRTAAYEQYF. The CDR3, as DNA: TGTGCCAGCAGCCGGACAGCGGCCTACGAGCAGTACTTC.